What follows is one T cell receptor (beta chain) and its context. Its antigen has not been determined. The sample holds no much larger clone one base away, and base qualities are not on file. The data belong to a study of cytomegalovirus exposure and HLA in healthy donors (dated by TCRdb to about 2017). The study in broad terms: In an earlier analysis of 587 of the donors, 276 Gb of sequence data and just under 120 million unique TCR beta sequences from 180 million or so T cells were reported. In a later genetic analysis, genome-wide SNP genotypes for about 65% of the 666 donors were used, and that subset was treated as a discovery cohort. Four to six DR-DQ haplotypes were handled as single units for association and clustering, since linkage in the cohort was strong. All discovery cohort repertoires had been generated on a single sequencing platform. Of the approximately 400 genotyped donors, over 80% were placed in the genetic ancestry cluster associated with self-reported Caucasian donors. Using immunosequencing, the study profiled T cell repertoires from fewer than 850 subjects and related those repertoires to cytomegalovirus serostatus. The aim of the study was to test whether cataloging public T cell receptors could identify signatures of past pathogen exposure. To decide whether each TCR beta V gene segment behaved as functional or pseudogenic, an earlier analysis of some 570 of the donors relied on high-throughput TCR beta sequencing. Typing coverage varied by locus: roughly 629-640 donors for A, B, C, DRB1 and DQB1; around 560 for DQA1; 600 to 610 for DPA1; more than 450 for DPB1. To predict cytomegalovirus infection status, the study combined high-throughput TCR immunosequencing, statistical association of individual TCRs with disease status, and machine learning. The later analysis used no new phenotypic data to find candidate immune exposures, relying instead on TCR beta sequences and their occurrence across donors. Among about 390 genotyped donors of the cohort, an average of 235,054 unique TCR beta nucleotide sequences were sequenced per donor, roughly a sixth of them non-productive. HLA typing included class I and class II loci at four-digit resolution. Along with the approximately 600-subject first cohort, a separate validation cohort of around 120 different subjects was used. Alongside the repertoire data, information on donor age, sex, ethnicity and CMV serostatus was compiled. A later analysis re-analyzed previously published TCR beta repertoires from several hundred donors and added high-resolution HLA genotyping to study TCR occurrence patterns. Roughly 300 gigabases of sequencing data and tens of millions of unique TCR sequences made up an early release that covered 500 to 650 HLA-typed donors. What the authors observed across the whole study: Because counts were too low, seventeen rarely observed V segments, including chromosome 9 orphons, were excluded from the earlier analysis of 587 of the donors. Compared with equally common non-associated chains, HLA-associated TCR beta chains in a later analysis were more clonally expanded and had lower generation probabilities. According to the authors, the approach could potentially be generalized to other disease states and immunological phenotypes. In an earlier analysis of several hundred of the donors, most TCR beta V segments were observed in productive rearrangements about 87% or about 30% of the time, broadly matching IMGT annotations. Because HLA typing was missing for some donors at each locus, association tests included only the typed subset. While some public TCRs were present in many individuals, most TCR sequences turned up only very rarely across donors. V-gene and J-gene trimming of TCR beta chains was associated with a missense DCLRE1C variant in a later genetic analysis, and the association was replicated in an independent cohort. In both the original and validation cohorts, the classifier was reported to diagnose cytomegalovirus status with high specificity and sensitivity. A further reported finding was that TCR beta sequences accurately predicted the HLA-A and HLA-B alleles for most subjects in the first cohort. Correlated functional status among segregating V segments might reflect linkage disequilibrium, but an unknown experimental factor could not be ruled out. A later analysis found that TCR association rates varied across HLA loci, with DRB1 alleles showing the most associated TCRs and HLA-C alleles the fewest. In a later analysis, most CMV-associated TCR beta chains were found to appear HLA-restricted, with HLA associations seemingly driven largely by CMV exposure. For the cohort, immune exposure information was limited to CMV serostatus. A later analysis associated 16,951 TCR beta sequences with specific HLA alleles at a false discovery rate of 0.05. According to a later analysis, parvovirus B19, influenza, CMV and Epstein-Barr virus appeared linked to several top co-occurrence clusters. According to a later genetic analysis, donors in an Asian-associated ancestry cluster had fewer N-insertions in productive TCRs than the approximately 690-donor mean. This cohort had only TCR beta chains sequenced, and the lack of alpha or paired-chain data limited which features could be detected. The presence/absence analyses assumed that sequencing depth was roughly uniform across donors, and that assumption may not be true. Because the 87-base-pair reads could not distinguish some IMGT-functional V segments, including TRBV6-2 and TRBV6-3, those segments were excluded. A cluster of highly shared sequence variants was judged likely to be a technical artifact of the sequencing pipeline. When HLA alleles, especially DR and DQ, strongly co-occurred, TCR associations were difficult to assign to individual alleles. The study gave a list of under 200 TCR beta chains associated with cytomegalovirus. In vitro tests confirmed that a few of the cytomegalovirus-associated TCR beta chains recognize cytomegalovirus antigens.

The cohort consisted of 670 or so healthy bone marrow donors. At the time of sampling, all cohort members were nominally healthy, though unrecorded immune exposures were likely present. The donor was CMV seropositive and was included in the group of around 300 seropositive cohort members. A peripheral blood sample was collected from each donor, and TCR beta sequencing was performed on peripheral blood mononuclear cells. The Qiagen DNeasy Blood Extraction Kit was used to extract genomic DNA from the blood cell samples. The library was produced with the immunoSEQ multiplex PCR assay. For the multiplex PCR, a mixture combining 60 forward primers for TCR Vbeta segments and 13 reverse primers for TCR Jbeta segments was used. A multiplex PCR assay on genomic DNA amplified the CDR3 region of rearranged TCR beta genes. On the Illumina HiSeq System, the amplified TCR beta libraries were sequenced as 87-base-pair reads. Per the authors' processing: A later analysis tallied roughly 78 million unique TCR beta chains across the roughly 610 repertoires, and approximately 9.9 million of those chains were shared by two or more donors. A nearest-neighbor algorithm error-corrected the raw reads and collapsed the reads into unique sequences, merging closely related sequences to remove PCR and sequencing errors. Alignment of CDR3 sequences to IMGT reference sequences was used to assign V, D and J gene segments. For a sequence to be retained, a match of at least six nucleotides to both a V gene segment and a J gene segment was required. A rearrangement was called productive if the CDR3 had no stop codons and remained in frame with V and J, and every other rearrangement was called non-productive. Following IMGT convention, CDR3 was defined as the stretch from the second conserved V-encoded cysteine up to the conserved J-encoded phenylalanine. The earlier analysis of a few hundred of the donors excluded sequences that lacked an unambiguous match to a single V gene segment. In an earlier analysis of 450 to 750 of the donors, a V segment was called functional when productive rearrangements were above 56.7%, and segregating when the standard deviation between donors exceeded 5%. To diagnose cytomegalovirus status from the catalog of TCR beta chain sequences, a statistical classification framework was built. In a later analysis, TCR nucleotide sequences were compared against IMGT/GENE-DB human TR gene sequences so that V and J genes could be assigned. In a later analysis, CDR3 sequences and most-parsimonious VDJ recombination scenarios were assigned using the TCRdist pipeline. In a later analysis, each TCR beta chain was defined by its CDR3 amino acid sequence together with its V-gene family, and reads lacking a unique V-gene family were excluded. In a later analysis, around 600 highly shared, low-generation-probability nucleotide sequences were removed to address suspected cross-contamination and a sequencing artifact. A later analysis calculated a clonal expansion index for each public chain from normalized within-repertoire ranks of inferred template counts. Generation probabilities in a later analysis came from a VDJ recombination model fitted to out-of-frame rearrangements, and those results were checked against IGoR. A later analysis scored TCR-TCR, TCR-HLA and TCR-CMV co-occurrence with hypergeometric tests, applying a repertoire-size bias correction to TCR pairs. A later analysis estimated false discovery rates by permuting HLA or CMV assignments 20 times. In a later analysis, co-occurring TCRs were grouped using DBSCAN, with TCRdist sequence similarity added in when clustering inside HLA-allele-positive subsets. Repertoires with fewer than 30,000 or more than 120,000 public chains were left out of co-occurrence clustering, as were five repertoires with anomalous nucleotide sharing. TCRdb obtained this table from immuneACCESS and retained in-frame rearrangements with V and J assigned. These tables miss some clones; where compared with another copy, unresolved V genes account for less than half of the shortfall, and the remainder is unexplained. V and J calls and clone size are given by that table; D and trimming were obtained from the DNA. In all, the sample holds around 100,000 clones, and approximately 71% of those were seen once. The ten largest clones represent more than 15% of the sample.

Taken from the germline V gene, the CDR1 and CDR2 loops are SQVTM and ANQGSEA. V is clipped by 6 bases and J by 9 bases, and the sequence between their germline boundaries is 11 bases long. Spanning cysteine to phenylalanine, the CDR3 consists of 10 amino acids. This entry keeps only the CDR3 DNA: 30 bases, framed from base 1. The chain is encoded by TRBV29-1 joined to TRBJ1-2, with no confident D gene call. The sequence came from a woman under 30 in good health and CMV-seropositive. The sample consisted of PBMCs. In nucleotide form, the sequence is TGCAGCGTCCATCGAGGGCGCTACACCTTC. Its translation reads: CSVHRGRYTF.